This T cell receptor (beta chain) originates from a study of OX40 agonist ivuxolimab in advanced cancers. On the study more broadly: People in dose escalation had one of these cancers: hepatocellular carcinoma, melanoma, renal cell or head and neck cancer.

V gave up 5 bases and J gave up 1 base; unmatched junction bases: 4. There are 14 residues in the CDR3. Germline CDR1 reads SEHNR; CDR2 reads FQNEAQ (reference sequence). TCRdb keeps only in-frame clones here, not all; method: immunoSEQ multiplex PCR. The table lists 23,000 or so clones, 83% of them singletons. The chain joins TRBV7-9 to TRBJ2-5; 7 nucleotides align to TRBD1. Sequencing was performed on CD4+ or CD8+ T cells sorted from blood, taken in a trial of the OX40 agonist ivuxolimab. The TCR comes from an adult with an advanced solid tumor such as melanoma, head and neck, liver or kidney cancer. The CDR3 nucleotides are TGTGCCAGCAGCCCGTACAGGGGCCAAGAGACCCAGTACTTC. Its translation: CASSPYRGQETQYF. Complete variable domain (other parts from reference TRBV7-9 and TRBJ2-5): DTGVSQNPRHKITKRGQNVTFRCDPISEHNRLYWYRQTLGQGPEFLTYFQNEAQLEKSRLLSDRFSAERPKGSFSTLEIQRTEQGDSAMYLCASSPYRGQETQYFGPGTRLLVL.